One and the same sample provided the 10 T cell receptor beta chains below, sequenced in a study of T cells in Graves' hyperthyroidism and ophthalmopathy. Amplification yielded TCR beta CDR3 regions, with RNA transcripts as the source. A first-round RT-PCR of the TCR CDR3 used the HTBI primer set. TCRdb analysed the multiplex PCR reads with MiXCR anew, one entry per CDR3 protein. The data contain approximately 410,000 distinct CDR3 sequences, 14% to 15% of them singletons. Sequenced sample: blood. The receptors here all came from a man in his late teens or twenties with Graves' ophthalmopathy.

The chain links TRBV29-1 to TRBJ1-4; TRBD1 is a possible D gene (5 bases). The CDR3 length is 12 residues. Trimming took 5 bases from V and 3 from J, leaving 7 bases between them. Germline lookup yields CDR1 SQVTM and CDR2 ANQGSEA. In nucleotides, the CDR3 is TGCAGCGTTTGGGGGGCTAATGAAAAACTGTTTTTT. It translates to CSVWGANEKLFF.

This clonotype was recorded many times. The genes are TRBV7-8 and TRBJ2-1, with 7 bases matching TRBD2. The V and J ends lost 1 base and 3 bases, in that order; junction bases with no gene match: 12. The germline V gene encodes CDR1 SGHVS and CDR2 FQNEAQ. CDR3 length equals 18 residues. The CDR3 loop reads CASSLDPTSADRYNEQFF. CDR3 in DNA: TGTGCCAGCAGCTTAGATCCCACTAGCGCCGATCGCTACAATGAGCAGTTCTTC.

This clonotype came up many times. The gene calls are TRBV14 and TRBJ1-1; D is unresolved. V dropped 0 bases and J dropped 3 bases, with 14 bases sitting between them. This CDR3 comprises 16 residues. The germline gives CDR1 SGHDN, CDR2 FVKESK. CDR3 sequence reads: CASSQDGRQSYTEAFF. CDR3 DNA sequence: TGTGCCAGCAGCCAAGATGGGAGGCAGTCATACACTGAAGCTTTCTTT.

This clonotype was recorded many times. The chain links TRBV7-9 to TRBJ2-7; D is ambiguous. CDR1 and CDR2 (germline): SEHNR, FQNEAQ (reference sequence). The CDR3 covers 16 residues. V gave up 8 bases and J gave up 3 bases, with 23 bases separating them. The CDR3 bases are TGTGCCAGCGGACCGAGGTTAGGGCCAGTGGGCTACGAGCAGTACTTC. Protein: CASGPRLGPVGYEQYF.

This clonotype was counted ten times or more. The J gene is TRBJ1-2, the V gene TRBV10-3; perhaps TRBD1 as D (6 bases). V was cut by 3 bases and J by 4 bases, with 12 bases left in between. Germline V gene lookup returns CDR1 ENHRY and CDR2 SYGVKD. This CDR3 is built from 14 residues. The CDR3 sequence is CAISEGTNAYGYTF. CDR3 sequence (DNA): TGTGCCATCAGTGAAGGGACAAATGCCTATGGCTACACCTTC.

The sample holds many counts of this clonotype. The chain links TRBV6-5 to TRBJ2-1; 10 bases are a match to TRBD1. CDR3 length: 16 residues. V lost 0 bases to trimming and J lost 9 bases; unmatched junction nucleotides: 8. Germline lookup yields CDR1 MNHEY and CDR2 SVGAGI. The chain's CDR3 is CASSYSLDRGQSEQFF. In nucleotides, the CDR3 is TGTGCCAGCAGTTACTCACTTGACAGGGGGCAAAGTGAGCAGTTCTTC.

The chain has TRBV9 and TRBJ1-2; the D is unclear. CDR1 is SGDLS and CDR2 is YYNGEE in the germline V gene. This CDR3 region has 12 residues. V shed 0 bases and J shed 2 bases, with 2 bases lying between them. The CDR3 loop reads CASSVANYGYTF. The DNA of the CDR3 is TGTGCCAGCAGCGTAGCCAACTATGGCTACACCTTC.

This clonotype has ten or more counts. The chain uses TRBV12-3 or TRBV12-4 and TRBJ2-3; D unclear. The CDR3 has 11 amino acids. V lost 6 bases and J lost 4, with 5 bases in between. CDR3 loop: CASRWSDTQYF. For the CDR3, the DNA is TGTGCCAGCAGATGGTCAGATACGCAGTATTTT.

This clonotype was recorded at least ten times. The rearrangement joins TRBV30 to TRBJ1-1; D is unclear. The CDR3 runs to 11 residues. V was cut by 5 bases and J by 3 bases, with 7 bases left in between. Germline CDR1 GTSNPN, CDR2 SVGIG (reference sequence). CDR3 sequence: CAWGRDTEAFF. In DNA form, the CDR3 reads TGTGCCTGGGGGAGGGACACTGAAGCTTTCTTT.

This clonotype showed up many times. The CDR3 DNA follows: TGCGCCAGCAGTACGGGACAGGGGCCAGATACGCAGTATTTT. Protein sequence: CASSTGQGPDTQYF. The genes are TRBV5-1 and TRBJ2-3; 10 bases fit TRBD1. The CDR3 consists of 14 residues. Germline trimming cut 5 bases from V and 4 bases from J; bases unmatched to any gene: 4. Germline values: CDR1 SGHRS, CDR2 YFSETQ.